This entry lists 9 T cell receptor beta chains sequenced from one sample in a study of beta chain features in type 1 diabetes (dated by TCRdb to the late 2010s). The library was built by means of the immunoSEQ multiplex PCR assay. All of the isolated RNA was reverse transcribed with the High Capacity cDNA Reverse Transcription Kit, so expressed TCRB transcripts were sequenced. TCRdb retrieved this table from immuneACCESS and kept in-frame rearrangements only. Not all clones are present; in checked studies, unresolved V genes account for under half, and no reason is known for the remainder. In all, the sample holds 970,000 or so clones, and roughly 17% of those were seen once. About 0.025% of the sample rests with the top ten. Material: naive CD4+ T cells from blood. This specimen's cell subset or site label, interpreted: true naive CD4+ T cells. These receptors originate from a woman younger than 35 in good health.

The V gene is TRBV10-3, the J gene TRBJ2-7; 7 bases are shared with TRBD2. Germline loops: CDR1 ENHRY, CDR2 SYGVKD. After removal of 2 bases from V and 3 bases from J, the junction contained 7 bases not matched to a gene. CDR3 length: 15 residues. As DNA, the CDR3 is TGTGCCATCAGTGAGCAGCGGGGACTCTACTACGAGCAGTACTTC. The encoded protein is CAISEQRGLYYEQYF.

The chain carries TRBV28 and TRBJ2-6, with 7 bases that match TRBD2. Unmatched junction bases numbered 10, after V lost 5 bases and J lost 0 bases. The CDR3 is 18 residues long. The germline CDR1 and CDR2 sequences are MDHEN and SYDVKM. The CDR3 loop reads CASSETKRGNSGANVLTF. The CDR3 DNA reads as TGTGCCAGCAGTGAGACCAAGCGGGGAAACTCTGGGGCCAACGTCCTGACTTTC.

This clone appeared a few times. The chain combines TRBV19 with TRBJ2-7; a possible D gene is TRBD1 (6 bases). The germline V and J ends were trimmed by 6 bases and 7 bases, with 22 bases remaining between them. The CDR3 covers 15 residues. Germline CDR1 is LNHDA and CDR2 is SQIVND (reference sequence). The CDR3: CASSYMGARVLEQYF. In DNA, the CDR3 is TGTGCCAGTAGCTATATGGGGGCGCGGGTGTTGGAGCAGTACTTC.

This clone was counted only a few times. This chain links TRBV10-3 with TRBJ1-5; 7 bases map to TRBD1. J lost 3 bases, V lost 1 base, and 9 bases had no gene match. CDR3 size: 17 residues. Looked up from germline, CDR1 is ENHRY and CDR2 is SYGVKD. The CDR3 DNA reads TGTGCCATCAGTGAGTTCCTCGGGGACAGCTACAATCAGCCCCAGCATTTT. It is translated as CAISEFLGDSYNQPQHF.

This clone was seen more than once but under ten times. The CDR3 reads CASSPLGTQEETQYF. In DNA form, the CDR3 reads TGCGCCAGCAGCCCCCTCGGGACCCAAGAAGAGACCCAGTACTTC. J is TRBJ2-5 and V is TRBV5-1; the D call may be TRBD1 or TRBD2 (5 bases each). V lost 4 bases to trimming and J lost 3 bases, with 16 bases between them. Germline CDR1 SGHRS, CDR2 YFSETQ. The CDR3 runs 15 residues.

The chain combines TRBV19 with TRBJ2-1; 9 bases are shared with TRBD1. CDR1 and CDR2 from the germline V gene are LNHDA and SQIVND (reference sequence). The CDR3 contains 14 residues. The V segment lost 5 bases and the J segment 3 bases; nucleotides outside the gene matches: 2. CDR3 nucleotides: TGTGCCAGTAGTGGGACAGGGTTCTACAATGAGCAGTTCTTC. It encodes CASSGTGFYNEQFF.

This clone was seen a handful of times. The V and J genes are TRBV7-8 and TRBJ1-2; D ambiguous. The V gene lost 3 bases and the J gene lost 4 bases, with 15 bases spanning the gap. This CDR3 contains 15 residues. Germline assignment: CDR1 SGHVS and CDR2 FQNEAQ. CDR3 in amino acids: CASSFFRAPIYGYTF. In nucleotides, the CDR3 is TGTGCCAGCAGCTTTTTTAGGGCCCCGATCTATGGCTACACCTTC.

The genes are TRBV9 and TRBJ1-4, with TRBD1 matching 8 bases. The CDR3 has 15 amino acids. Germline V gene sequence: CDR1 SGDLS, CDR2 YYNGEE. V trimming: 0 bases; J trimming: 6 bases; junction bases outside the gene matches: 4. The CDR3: CASSVEGQGHEKLFF. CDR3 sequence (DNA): TGTGCCAGCAGCGTAGAAGGACAGGGTCATGAAAAACTGTTTTTT.

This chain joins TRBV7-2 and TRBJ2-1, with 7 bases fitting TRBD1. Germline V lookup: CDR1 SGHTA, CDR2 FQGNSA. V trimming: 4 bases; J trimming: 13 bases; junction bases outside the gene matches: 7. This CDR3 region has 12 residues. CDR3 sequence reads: CASSSPGTEQFF. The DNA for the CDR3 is TGTGCCAGCAGCTCGCCCGGGACAGAACAGTTCTTC.